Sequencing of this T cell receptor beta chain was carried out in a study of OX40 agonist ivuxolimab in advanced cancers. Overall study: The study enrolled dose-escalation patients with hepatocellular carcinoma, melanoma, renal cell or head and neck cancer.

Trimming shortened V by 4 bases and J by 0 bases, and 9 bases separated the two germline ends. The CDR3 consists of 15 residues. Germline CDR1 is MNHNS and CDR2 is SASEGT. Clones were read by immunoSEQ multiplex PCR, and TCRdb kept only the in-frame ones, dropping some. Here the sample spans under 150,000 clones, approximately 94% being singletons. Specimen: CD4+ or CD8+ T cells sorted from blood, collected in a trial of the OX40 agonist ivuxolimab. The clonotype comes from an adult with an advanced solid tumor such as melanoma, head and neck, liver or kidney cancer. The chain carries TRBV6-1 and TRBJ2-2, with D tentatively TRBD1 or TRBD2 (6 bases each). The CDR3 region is CASSGGAANTGELFF. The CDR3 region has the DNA TGTGCCAGCAGTGGGGGGGCGGCGAACACCGGGGAGCTGTTTTTT.